The source of this TCR beta chain is a study of shared clonotypes between healthy human individuals. Study background: Three plates were used per donor for CD4 naive, three for CD4 memory, two for CD8 naive and one for CD8 memory. Findings and caveats of the study: It was expected that sequencing depth would affect clonotype sharing among donors.

The healthy adult donors were HIV-negative and reported no recent acute infections or vaccinations. Repertoires were generated with immunoSEQ multiplex PCR, while TCRdb's copy carries only in-frame clones and drops some. The data show over a million clones, 75% to 80% seen once. The V and J ends lost 1 base and 7 bases respectively, with 10 bases between them. The CDR3 contains 14 residues. Germline V CDR1 and CDR2: SEHNR, FQNEAQ (reference sequence). Notes on this clone: Its antigen is unidentified.

The sequenced sample was memory CD4+ T cells from PBMCs. Subset noted: CD45RA-negative fraction. The J gene is TRBJ1-4, the V gene TRBV7-9, with D uncertain. This TCR came from a man aged 18-30 years in good health. Some clones in this sample may be carry-over from other donors' samples. CDR3 nucleotide sequence: TGTGCCAGCAGCTTAGGGGTCGCCGGTGAAAAACTGTTTTTT. Translated: CASSLGVAGEKLFF.